This TCR beta chain was recorded in a study of blood T cell repertoires in COVID-19. Study-level information: Spain, Italy and the United States supplied samples that represented acute and convalescent COVID-19.

Clinical history as reported by participants underpinned cohort assignment. The CDR3 covers 15 residues. J lost 3 bases, V lost 5 bases, and 6 bases had no gene match. Germline CDR1 KGHDR, CDR2 SFDVKD. Authors' methods: Reference gene primer amplification yielded estimated nucleated cell counts. The protocol was immunoSEQ multiplex PCR, while the TCRdb copy is restricted to in-frame clones and leaves out a portion. That table supplies the V and J calls and clone size; D and trimming were determined from the DNA. The sample lists 280,000 or so clones, about 90% occurring once. This clonotype originated in a woman under 30 with acute COVID-19. Sequencing was performed on PBMCs or T cells enriched from blood (not recorded which). The rearrangement joins TRBV24-1 to TRBJ2-7; 10 nucleotides agree with TRBD1. The CDR3 nucleotides read TGTGCCACCAGTGCTAGGACAGGGGGTTTCTACGAGCAGTACTTC. Protein sequence: CATSARTGGFYEQYF.